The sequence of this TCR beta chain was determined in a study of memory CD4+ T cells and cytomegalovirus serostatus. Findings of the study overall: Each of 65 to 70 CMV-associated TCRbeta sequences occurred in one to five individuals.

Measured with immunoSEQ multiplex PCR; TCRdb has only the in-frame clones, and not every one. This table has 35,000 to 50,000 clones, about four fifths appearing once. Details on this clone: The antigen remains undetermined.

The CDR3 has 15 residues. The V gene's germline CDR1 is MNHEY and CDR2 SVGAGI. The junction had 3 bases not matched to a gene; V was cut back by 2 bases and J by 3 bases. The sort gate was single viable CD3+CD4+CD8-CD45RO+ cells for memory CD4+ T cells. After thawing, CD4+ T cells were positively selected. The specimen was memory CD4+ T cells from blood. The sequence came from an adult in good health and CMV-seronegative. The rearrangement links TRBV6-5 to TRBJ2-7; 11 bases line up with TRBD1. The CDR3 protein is CASSYRDRGFYEQYF. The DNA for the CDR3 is TGTGCCAGCAGTTACAGGGACAGGGGGTTCTACGAGCAGTACTTC.